This is a list of T cell receptor beta chains from one sample in a study of response to subunit inactivated influenza vaccine. In TCRdb, the RT-PCR reads were re-called with MiXCR into one record per CDR3 protein. The sample has around 570,000 distinct CDR3 sequences, about 11% seen once. The same data also contributed to another study, on T cells expressing NK-cell markers.

The specimen comprised PBMCs from blood, sampled on the day of vaccination. All receptors come from a man in his forties or fifties who received an inactivated influenza vaccine. The CDR3 runs from the conserved cysteine through the conserved F or W. Fields, in order: V gene, D gene, J gene, clone size, CDR3 DNA, CDR3 protein. A D gene is named only where the DNA matches it firmly. Size tells how often a clone was seen (once, few, many) or the class of an expanded clone, and some rows leave it out.

V gene: TRBV7-2; D gene: -; J gene: TRBJ2-1; clone size: -; CDR3 DNA: TGTGCCAGCAGCGGGGGATGGGGCTCCTACAATGAGCAGTTCTTC; CDR3 protein: CASSGGWGSYNEQFF
V gene: TRBV20-1; D gene: -; J gene: TRBJ1-1; clone size: few; CDR3 DNA: TGCAGTGCAAAGGAAGCTTTCTTT; CDR3 protein: CSAKEAFF
V gene: TRBV6-2/TRBV6-3; D gene: TRBD1; J gene: TRBJ1-2; clone size: few; CDR3 DNA: TGTGCCAGCAGCTCATCTGACAGGGGTTGGAGGCATGGCTACACCTTC; CDR3 protein: CASSSSDRGWRHGYTF
V gene: TRBV12-3/TRBV12-4; D gene: -; J gene: TRBJ2-3; clone size: -; CDR3 DNA: TGTGCCAGCAGTACACAGCTTTACACGCAGTATTTT; CDR3 protein: CASSTQLYTQYF
V gene: TRBV7-9; D gene: -; J gene: TRBJ2-5; clone size: -; CDR3 DNA: TGTGCCAGCAGCTTAGGGTTGATGCAGGGGATGGAGACCCAGTACTTC; CDR3 protein: CASSLGLMQGMETQYF
V gene: TRBV3-1; D gene: -; J gene: TRBJ2-1; clone size: -; CDR3 DNA: TGTGCCAGCAGCCAAGTTAAAAAACCGGCCAGCTCCTACAATGAGCAGTTCTTC; CDR3 protein: CASSQVKKPASSYNEQFF
V gene: TRBV20-1; D gene: -; J gene: TRBJ1-4; clone size: few; CDR3 DNA: TGCAGTGCTAGAGATTGGGCCCGTAATGAAAAACTGTTTTTT; CDR3 protein: CSARDWARNEKLFF
V gene: TRBV6-2/TRBV6-3; D gene: -; J gene: TRBJ1-1; clone size: few; CDR3 DNA: TGTGCCAGCAGAGTTGGAGGGGAGGGCACTGAAGCTTTCTTT; CDR3 protein: CASRVGGEGTEAFF
V gene: TRBV15; D gene: -; J gene: TRBJ2-4; clone size: many; CDR3 DNA: TGTGCCACCAGCAGAGATTTTATGGGGTTTCAGTACTTC; CDR3 protein: CATSRDFMGFQYF
V gene: TRBV10-3; D gene: TRBD2; J gene: TRBJ2-3; clone size: -; CDR3 DNA: TGTGCCATCAGTGGGACGCTAGCGGGGACCACAGATACGCAGTATTTT; CDR3 protein: CAISGTLAGTTDTQYF
V gene: TRBV4-1; D gene: -; J gene: TRBJ2-1; clone size: -; CDR3 DNA: TGCGCCAGCAGCCAACTGGTACCGGGTGAGCAGTTCTTC; CDR3 protein: CASSQLVPGEQFF
V gene: TRBV29-1; D gene: TRBD2; J gene: TRBJ2-7; clone size: few; CDR3 DNA: TGCAGCAGCAGGACTAGCGGGAGTTACGAGCAGTACTTC; CDR3 protein: CSSRTSGSYEQYF
V gene: TRBV15; D gene: -; J gene: TRBJ1-1; clone size: many; CDR3 DNA: TGTGCCACCAGCAGGGGCCAAAACACTGAAGCTTTCTTT; CDR3 protein: CATSRGQNTEAFF
V gene: TRBV28; D gene: -; J gene: TRBJ1-6; clone size: -; CDR3 DNA: TGTGCCAGCAGTTTTTCGGGGGCTCGGAATTCACCCCTCCACTTT; CDR3 protein: CASSFSGARNSPLHF
V gene: TRBV20-1; D gene: -; J gene: TRBJ2-6; clone size: -; CDR3 DNA: TGCAGTGCTAGAGCCTTCCGGCGGAGCGTGCGCTCTGGGGCCAACGTCCTGACTTTC; CDR3 protein: CSARAFRRSVRSGANVLTF
V gene: TRBV7-9; D gene: TRBD2; J gene: TRBJ2-5; clone size: few; CDR3 DNA: TGTGCCAGCAGCCGTGGGACTAGCCTAGGCCAAGAGACCCAGTACTTC; CDR3 protein: CASSRGTSLGQETQYF
V gene: TRBV7-9; D gene: -; J gene: TRBJ2-2; clone size: -; CDR3 DNA: TGTGCCAGCAGCCAGCCCCAGGGGAAGTTTGACGGGGAGCTGTTTTTT; CDR3 protein: CASSQPQGKFDGELFF
V gene: TRBV6-5; D gene: -; J gene: TRBJ2-7; clone size: -; CDR3 DNA: TGTGCCAGCAGTTTTGACAGGGACTTCGAGCAGTACTTC; CDR3 protein: CASSFDRDFEQYF
V gene: TRBV6-5; D gene: -; J gene: TRBJ2-7; clone size: -; CDR3 DNA: TGTGCCAGCAGTTACTTTGAGCAGTACTTC; CDR3 protein: CASSYFEQYF
V gene: TRBV10-2; D gene: -; J gene: TRBJ2-4; clone size: -; CDR3 DNA: TGCGCCAGCAGTCCGACAGGAGTAGCCAAAAACATTCAGTACTTC; CDR3 protein: CASSPTGVAKNIQYF
V gene: TRBV12-3/TRBV12-4; D gene: -; J gene: TRBJ1-5; clone size: few; CDR3 DNA: TGTGCCAGCAGTTTATCATTAGGTCAGCCCCAGCATTTT; CDR3 protein: CASSLSLGQPQHF
V gene: TRBV20-1; D gene: -; J gene: TRBJ2-1; clone size: -; CDR3 DNA: TGCAGTGCTAGAGAAGTCTCCTCCAATGAGCAGTTCTTC; CDR3 protein: CSAREVSSNEQFF
V gene: TRBV11-2; D gene: -; J gene: TRBJ2-1; clone size: -; CDR3 DNA: TGTGCCAGCAATTCAGTCCGGGACCTCCGCAATGAGCAGTTCTTC; CDR3 protein: CASNSVRDLRNEQFF
V gene: TRBV5-1; D gene: TRBD2; J gene: TRBJ2-2; clone size: -; CDR3 DNA: TGCGCCAGCAGCGCGACTAGCGGGGTCCGATCCGGGGAGCTGTTTTTT; CDR3 protein: CASSATSGVRSGELFF
V gene: TRBV27; D gene: -; J gene: TRBJ1-2; clone size: few; CDR3 DNA: TGTGCCAGCACGGTCCATGGCTACACCTTC; CDR3 protein: CASTVHGYTF
V gene: TRBV4-3; D gene: TRBD1; J gene: TRBJ2-2; clone size: -; CDR3 DNA: TGCGCCAGCAGCCAAGGAGACAGGGGGCCCGGGGAGCTGTTTTTT; CDR3 protein: CASSQGDRGPGELFF
V gene: TRBV20-1; D gene: -; J gene: TRBJ2-1; clone size: many; CDR3 DNA: TGCAGTGCTAGAGGGGCTAGTTATTATCATGAGCAGTTCTTC; CDR3 protein: CSARGASYYHEQFF
V gene: TRBV7-2; D gene: TRBD2; J gene: TRBJ2-2; clone size: few; CDR3 DNA: TGTGCCAGCACCCCTAGCGGTCCGAACACCGGGGAGCTGTTTTTT; CDR3 protein: CASTPSGPNTGELFF
V gene: TRBV7-9; D gene: -; J gene: TRBJ1-5; clone size: -; CDR3 DNA: TGTGCCAGCAGCAGAGCAGGGGATCAGCCCCAGCATTTT; CDR3 protein: CASSRAGDQPQHF
V gene: TRBV20-1; D gene: -; J gene: TRBJ2-1; clone size: -; CDR3 DNA: TGCAGTGCTAGAATCGGCCATACACGGGAGCAGTTCTTC; CDR3 protein: CSARIGHTREQFF
V gene: TRBV11-3; D gene: TRBD1; J gene: TRBJ1-2; clone size: -; CDR3 DNA: TGTGCCAGCAGCTTTTTTCCCGGACAGGGCGGTCTAGAAGGCTACACCTTC; CDR3 protein: CASSFFPGQGGLEGYTF
V gene: TRBV7-2; D gene: TRBD1; J gene: TRBJ2-3; clone size: few; CDR3 DNA: TGTGCCAGCAGCTTAAGAAAGGGGACAGGGGATAGAGATACGCAGTATTTT; CDR3 protein: CASSLRKGTGDRDTQYF
V gene: TRBV6-1; D gene: -; J gene: TRBJ2-3; clone size: -; CDR3 DNA: TGTGCCAGCAGTGAAGGTATTGCAGATACGCAGTATTTT; CDR3 protein: CASSEGIADTQYF
V gene: TRBV24-1; D gene: TRBD2; J gene: TRBJ2-1; clone size: few; CDR3 DNA: TGTGCCACCAGTGACGGGACTAAGAATGAGCAGTTCTTC; CDR3 protein: CATSDGTKNEQFF
V gene: TRBV4-3; D gene: -; J gene: TRBJ1-6; clone size: -; CDR3 DNA: TGCGCCAGCAGCCAAGATTGGCAGGCGAGTTACAATTCACCCCTCCACTTT; CDR3 protein: CASSQDWQASYNSPLHF
V gene: TRBV5-1; D gene: -; J gene: TRBJ2-3; clone size: many; CDR3 DNA: TGCGCCAGCAGGACCGGGACAATGACAGATACGCAGTATTTT; CDR3 protein: CASRTGTMTDTQYF
V gene: TRBV18; D gene: -; J gene: TRBJ2-3; clone size: -; CDR3 DNA: TGTGCCAGCTCGGCGGAGCTCACAGATACGCAGTATTTT; CDR3 protein: CASSAELTDTQYF
V gene: TRBV28; D gene: TRBD1; J gene: TRBJ1-5; clone size: few; CDR3 DNA: TGTGCCAGCAGTTTATTGTACGGGACAGGGGTTAGTTATAGCAATCAGCCCCAGCATTTT; CDR3 protein: CASSLLYGTGVSYSNQPQHF
V gene: TRBV15; D gene: TRBD1; J gene: TRBJ1-5; clone size: -; CDR3 DNA: TGTGCCACCAGCACGAGAGGGACAGGGTTTGTCCAGCCCCAGCATTTT; CDR3 protein: CATSTRGTGFVQPQHF
V gene: TRBV4-3; D gene: -; J gene: TRBJ2-5; clone size: few; CDR3 DNA: TGCGCCAGCAGCCAAGATTATAGAGAGACCCAGTACTTC; CDR3 protein: CASSQDYRETQYF
V gene: TRBV6-2/TRBV6-3; D gene: -; J gene: TRBJ2-5; clone size: -; CDR3 DNA: TGTGCCAGCAGCTCCTTGGGACAACAAGAGACCCAGTACTTC; CDR3 protein: CASSSLGQQETQYF
V gene: TRBV12-3/TRBV12-4; D gene: TRBD2; J gene: TRBJ2-5; clone size: -; CDR3 DNA: TGTGCCAGCAGAATAGCGGGAGGCCAAGAGACCCAGTACTTC; CDR3 protein: CASRIAGGQETQYF
V gene: TRBV29-1; D gene: TRBD1; J gene: TRBJ2-6; clone size: few; CDR3 DNA: TGCAGCGTTGGCCCGGGACAGGGGAGCTCTGGGGCCAACGTCCTGACTTTC; CDR3 protein: CSVGPGQGSSGANVLTF
V gene: TRBV28; D gene: -; J gene: TRBJ2-7; clone size: -; CDR3 DNA: TGTGCCAGCAGTTTTCAGCCCCGCTACGAGCAGTACTTC; CDR3 protein: CASSFQPRYEQYF
V gene: TRBV20-1; D gene: TRBD1; J gene: TRBJ2-5; clone size: few; CDR3 DNA: TGCAGTGGAGAGAGACAGGGGGTTGAGACCCAGTACTTC; CDR3 protein: CSGERQGVETQYF
V gene: TRBV4-2; D gene: -; J gene: TRBJ2-3; clone size: few; CDR3 DNA: TGTGCCAGCAGCCAAGATCGAACAGATACGCAGTATTTT; CDR3 protein: CASSQDRTDTQYF
V gene: TRBV12-3/TRBV12-4; D gene: TRBD2; J gene: TRBJ2-3; clone size: many; CDR3 DNA: TGTGCCAGCAGTTTTTACGCGGGGGGGCGCGATACGCAGTATTTT; CDR3 protein: CASSFYAGGRDTQYF
V gene: TRBV5-1; D gene: -; J gene: TRBJ2-7; clone size: -; CDR3 DNA: TGCGCCAGCAGCTTGGAGCTCCGCCTCGAGCAGTACTTC; CDR3 protein: CASSLELRLEQYF
V gene: TRBV7-2; D gene: -; J gene: TRBJ2-3; clone size: few; CDR3 DNA: TGTGCCAGCAGCTTAGAGACCAGGGGGGGAGATACGCAGTATTTT; CDR3 protein: CASSLETRGGDTQYF
V gene: TRBV7-8; D gene: TRBD2; J gene: TRBJ2-7; clone size: few; CDR3 DNA: TGTGCCAGCAGCCCCGGGACTAGCGGGACCCACGAGCAGTACTTC; CDR3 protein: CASSPGTSGTHEQYF